A single sample is the source of the 18 T cell receptor beta chains below, sequenced in a study of blood T cell repertoires in COVID-19. This table comes from immunoSEQ multiplex PCR, and its TCRdb copy is limited to in-frame clones, with some not included. The data show about 320,000 clones, 87% seen once. Sequencing was done on a sample of PBMCs or T cells enriched from blood (not recorded which). The receptors were sampled from a woman aged 18-29 years who had recovered from COVID-19.

The chain combines TRBV12-3 or TRBV12-4 with TRBJ1-2; TRBD1 matches at 9 bases. The CDR3 loop spans 12 amino acids. J was trimmed by 6 bases and V by 8 bases; bases with no gene match: 4. For the CDR3, the DNA is TGTGCCAGCGGGGGACAGGGCGATGGCTACACCTTC. Protein product: CASGGQGDGYTF.

The chain couples TRBV4-3 to TRBJ2-7, with 13 nucleotides matching TRBD2. Looked up from germline, CDR1 is LGHNA and CDR2 is YSLEER. V lost 4 bases to trimming and J lost 9 bases; unmatched junction nucleotides: 6. This CDR3 is 14 amino acids long. The CDR3 DNA is TGCGCCAGCAGCCTCTGGACTAGCGGGAGTGTGCAGTACTTC. Amino acid sequence: CASSLWTSGSVQYF.

This chain uses TRBV14 with TRBJ1-1; D perhaps matches TRBD1 (6 bases). The CDR3 contains 15 residues. Germline V CDR1 and CDR2: SGHDN, FVKESK. Trimming stripped 2 bases from V and 1 base from J, with 11 bases between. Here the CDR3 DNA reads TGTGCCAGCAGCCAAACCCTGGGGGCGAACACTGAAGCTTTCTTT. This sequence encodes CASSQTLGANTEAFF. Full variable domain (missing parts from reference TRBV14 and TRBJ1-1): EAGVTQFPSHSVIEKGQTVTLRCDPISGHDNLYWYRRVMGKEIKFLLHFVKESKQDESGMPNNRFLAERTGGTYSTLKVQPAELEDSGVYFCASSQTLGANTEAFFGQGTRLTVV.

J is TRBJ1-1 and V is TRBV5-1; perhaps TRBD1 as D (5 bases). This CDR3 contains 15 residues. The ends were cut back, 4 bases at V and 1 base at J, with 14 bases in the middle. The germline V gene encodes CDR1 SGHRS and CDR2 YFSETQ. CDR3 in DNA: TGCGCCAGCAGCCTCCGGGGGGAGTCGAACACTGAAGCTTTCTTT. Protein sequence: CASSLRGESNTEAFF.

This clone was counted only a few times. The rearrangement joins TRBV4-2 to TRBJ1-6, with D maybe TRBD1 (5 bases). Trimming cost V 0 bases and J 6 bases, with 9 bases left between them. Germline assignment: CDR1 LGHNA and CDR2 YNFKEQ. The CDR3 sequence is 15 residues long. This chain's CDR3 is CASSQDGHGNSPLHF. Written as DNA, the CDR3 is TGTGCCAGCAGCCAAGACGGACATGGTAATTCACCCCTCCACTTT.

The gene calls are TRBV19 and TRBJ1-2; TRBD1 might be the D (6 bases). The CDR3 covers 12 residues. The V and J ends lost 10 bases and 5 bases respectively, with 14 bases between them. Germline V gene lookup returns CDR1 LNHDA and CDR2 SQIVND (reference sequence). The CDR3 DNA reads as TGTGCCATCTACAGGGCCCGGTATGGCTACACCTTC. Its protein product is CAIYRARYGYTF.

This clone appeared a few times. The chain has TRBV7-9 and TRBJ1-1; D is undetermined. The CDR3 has 13 amino acids. Trimming shortened V by 2 bases and J by 7 bases, and 11 bases separated the two germline ends. The germline V gene encodes CDR1 SEHNR and CDR2 FQNEAQ (reference sequence). CDR3 amino acids: CASSLSLQVEAFF. CDR3 nucleotide sequence: TGTGCCAGCAGCTTAAGCCTTCAGGTTGAAGCTTTCTTT. Variable domain in full (rest from reference TRBV7-9 and TRBJ1-1): DTGVSQNPRHKITKRGQNVTFRCDPISEHNRLYWYRQTLGQGPEFLTYFQNEAQLEKSRLLSDRFSAERPKGSFSTLEIQRTEQGDSAMYLCASSLSLQVEAFFGQGTRLTVV.

This CDR3 is CASSLALSSRADTQYF. In DNA, the CDR3 is TGTGCCAGCAGCTTAGCGCTCTCCTCCCGGGCAGATACGCAGTATTTT. The rearrangement uses TRBV7-8 and TRBJ2-3, with D unclear. CDR3 length equals 16 residues. Germline V gene sequence: CDR1 SGHVS, CDR2 FQNEAQ. V lost 0 bases and J lost 4, with 14 bases in between. Filled out from reference TRBV7-8 and TRBJ2-3, the complete variable domain reads GAGVSQSPRYKVAKRGQDVALRCDPISGHVSLFWYQQALGQGPEFLTYFQNEAQLDKSGLPSDRFFAERPEGSVSTLKIQRTQQEDSAVYLCASSLALSSRADTQYFGPGTRLTVL.

This clone was picked up a small number of times. J is TRBJ2-3 and V is TRBV6-2 or TRBV6-3; 10 positions agree with TRBD2. V was pared by 4 bases and J by 0 bases, with 10 bases of the junction left unmatched. The CDR3 extends over 18 amino acids. The V gene's germline CDR1 is MNHEY and CDR2 SVGEGT. In DNA, the CDR3 is TGTGCCAGCAGTTGGTGGACTAGCGGAACCCATAGCACAGATACGCAGTATTTT. Translation: CASSWWTSGTHSTDTQYF.

This clone turned up a few times. The sample holds other DNA sequences that translate to the same CDR3. The genes are TRBV27 and TRBJ1-2; possibly TRBD1 for D (6 bases). Trimming left V 5 bases short and J 0 bases short, with 10 bases between. CDR3 size: 14 residues. Germline values: CDR1 MNHEY, CDR2 SMNVEV (reference sequence). The CDR3 bases are TGTGCCAGCAGTCCGGCAGGGGCTAACTATGGCTACACCTTC. This encodes CASSPAGANYGYTF.

The chain combines TRBV19 with TRBJ2-3; TRBD2 aligns across 8 bases. Germline trimming cut 6 bases from V and 2 bases from J; bases unmatched to any gene: 10. There are 16 residues in the CDR3. CDR1 LNHDA and CDR2 SQIVND come from the germline V gene (reference sequence). CDR3 sequence (DNA): TGTGCCAGTAGCGGGACTAGGGGAAGGAACACAGATACGCAGTATTTT. It specifies CASSGTRGRNTDTQYF.

The CDR3 nucleotides are TGTGCCAGCAGATACAGAAAAACAGGGTTCCAAGAGACCCAGTACTTC. Protein product: CASRYRKTGFQETQYF. V is TRBV21-1 and J is TRBJ2-5; the D call TRBD1 from the table was never checked on the DNA. TRBV21-1 is a pseudogene locus. CDR3 length: 16 residues.

The rearrangement links TRBV15 to TRBJ1-6; D uncertain. With 0 bases removed from V and 7 bases from J, the gap between germline ends came to 10 bases. CDR1 is LNHNV, CDR2 YYDKDF, per germline (reference sequence). CDR3 size: 15 residues. DNA of the CDR3: TGTGCCACCAGCAGAGATCCGACTTCCAATTCACCCCTCCACTTT. Protein sequence: CATSRDPTSNSPLHF.

J is TRBJ2-3 and V is TRBV28, with 7 bases that match TRBD1. J lost 1 base, V lost 6 bases, and 1 base had no gene match. The germline gives CDR1 MDHEN, CDR2 SYDVKM. The CDR3 runs 13 residues. The CDR3 region has the DNA TGTGCCAGCAGAGGGGGCGGCACAGATACGCAGTATTTT. Translated: CASRGGGTDTQYF.

This chain uses TRBV4-3 with TRBJ1-2; D is perhaps TRBD1 (6 bases). V lost 0 bases to trimming and J lost 7 bases, with 18 bases between them. The CDR3 totals 16 residues. Germline CDR1 reads LGHNA; CDR2 reads YSLEER. The CDR3 DNA reads as TGCGCCAGCAGCCAAGATCCCCCAGGGGCCGAGGGTGGCTACACCTTC. Protein sequence: CASSQDPPGAEGGYTF.

The genes are TRBV30 and TRBJ1-1, with 10 bases aligning to TRBD1. Looked up from germline, CDR1 is GTSNPN and CDR2 is SVGIG (reference sequence). V dropped 1 base and J dropped 5; count of bases not matched to a gene: 1. The CDR3 totals 13 residues. CDR3 amino acids: CAWSGQGATEAFF. In DNA, the CDR3 is TGTGCCTGGAGTGGACAGGGGGCTACTGAAGCTTTCTTT.

The chain uses TRBV7-3 and TRBJ2-7; the match to TRBD2 covers 8 bases. The CDR3 length is 15 residues. CDR1 is SGHTA and CDR2 is FQGTGA in the germline V gene. Trimming removed 2 bases from V and 3 bases from J; junction bases left unmatched: 6. The CDR3 region is CASSLSSLAGYEQYF. CDR3 nucleotide sequence: TGTGCCAGCAGCTTATCAAGTCTAGCGGGCTACGAGCAGTACTTC.

This chain uses TRBV30 with TRBJ1-4; 7 nucleotides match TRBD1. CDR1 and CDR2 (germline): GTSNPN, SVGIG (reference sequence). Trimming at V came to 5 bases and at J to 4 bases, leaving 10 bases not matched to a gene. CDR3 length: 15 residues. CDR3 nucleotide sequence: TGTGCCTGGGCGAGACAGGGCGGTTTTAATGAAAAACTGTTTTTT. Translation: CAWARQGGFNEKLFF.